The entry that follows covers one T cell receptor beta chain sequence. The V end lost 5 bases, the J end lost 4 bases, and 9 bases lay between the germline ends. This CDR3 spans 12 amino acids. Germline lookup yields CDR1 SEHNR and CDR2 FQNEAQ (reference sequence). The data belong to a study of T cell changes during pregnancy in multiple sclerosis. Some clones are missing from TCRdb's copy, which holds only in-frame ones; the method was immunoSEQ multiplex PCR. The sample contains more than 15,000 clones, roughly 80% of which appear only once. Sequencing used CD8+ T cells from peripheral blood mononuclear cells, obtained in the third trimester of pregnancy. The J gene is TRBJ2-7, the V gene TRBV7-9, with D tentatively TRBD2 (5 bases). The source of this sequence is a female donor in good health, enrolled as a control in a pregnancy study. The CDR3, as DNA: TGTGCCAGCAGCCCCGACTATTACGAGCAGTACTTC. It translates to CASSPDYYEQYF.